This T cell receptor (beta chain) was found in a study of blood T cell repertoires in COVID-19. Repertoires were generated with immunoSEQ multiplex PCR, while TCRdb's copy carries only in-frame clones and drops some. The table lists some 96,000 clones, under 90% of them singletons. The CDR3 extends over 14 amino acids. Per germline, CDR1 SGHTA and CDR2 FQGNSA. V gave up 4 bases and J gave up 1 base, with 8 bases separating them. The rearrangement uses TRBV7-2 and TRBJ1-5; a possible D gene is TRBD1 (6 bases). The TCR was taken from a human donor in a cohort sampled during active COVID-19. The sequenced sample was peripheral blood. In nucleotides, the CDR3 is TGTGCCAGCAGCTCACAGGGAAGCAATCAGCCCCAGCATTTT. Its protein product is CASSSQGSNQPQHF.